Listed below are T cell receptor beta chains from one sample, sequenced in a study of blood T cell repertoires in COVID-19. Clones were read by immunoSEQ multiplex PCR, and TCRdb kept only the in-frame ones, dropping some. Among 72,000 or so clones listed, approximately 90% were seen once. Sequencing input: peripheral blood. These receptors all come from a woman aged 80 or over with acute or convalescent COVID-19. CDR3s include the opening cysteine and the closing phenylalanine or tryptophan. Each record gives: J gene, clone size, D gene, V gene, CDR3 DNA, CDR3 protein. The D gene is left open where the match is weak. Size tells how often a clone was seen (once, few, many) or the class of an expanded clone, and some rows leave it out.

TRBJ1-1 | . | . | TRBV9 | TGTGCCAGCAGCGTAGATTCCCTTTCCACTGAAGCTTTCTTT | CASSVDSLSTEAFF
TRBJ1-1 | . | TRBD1 | TRBV29-1 | TGCAGCGGGGAGAGACAGGGAGGAGGGCCTGAAGCTTTCTTT | CSGERQGGGPEAFF
TRBJ1-3 | . | TRBD1 | TRBV4-3 | TGCGCCAGCAGCCAGGCGACAGGGGGCGGAAACACCATATATTTT | CASSQATGGGNTIYF
TRBJ2-7 | . | . | TRBV3-1/TRBV3-2 | TGTGCCAGCAGCTCCCGGGTAGCGGTTCTTTACGAGCAGTACTTC | CASSSRVAVLYEQYF
TRBJ2-1 | . | . | TRBV20-1 | TGCAGTGCCCACGACAGGAAAGAGCAGTTCTTC | CSAHDRKEQFF
TRBJ2-7 | . | TRBD1 | TRBV7-9 | TGTGCCAGCAGCCATGGACAGGGCCGATACGAGCAGTACTTC | CASSHGQGRYEQYF
TRBJ2-1 | . | TRBD2 | TRBV27 | TGTGCCAGCAGTTCCGGGACTAGTAAAGATGATAATGAGCAGTTCTTC | CASSSGTSKDDNEQFF
TRBJ1-2 | . | . | TRBV6-1 | TGTGCCAGCAGTGAATCCTACAGGAGAACGCATGGCTACACCTTC | CASSESYRRTHGYTF
TRBJ2-7 | . | TRBD2 | TRBV28 | TGTGCCAGCATCCGGGCGGGAGACTCCTACGAGCAGTACTTC | CASIRAGDSYEQYF
TRBJ1-2 | . | . | TRBV4-3 | TGCGCCAGCAGCCAAGACGAGGCTAGAAATGGCTACACCTTC | CASSQDEARNGYTF
TRBJ1-2 | . | . | TRBV4-2 | TGTGCCAGCAGCCAAGACCAGGGTGGTAACTATGGCTACACCTTC | CASSQDQGGNYGYTF
TRBJ1-5 | . | TRBD1 | TRBV27 | TGTGCCAGCAGTGGGACAGGGTACCAGCCCCAGCATTTT | CASSGTGYQPQHF
TRBJ1-6 | once | . | TRBV1 | TGCACCAGCAGCCAGGGTACCCGGGGAGTGCTCCCCTCACCCCTCCACTTT | CTSSQGTRGVLPSPLHF
TRBJ1-1 | . | TRBD1 | TRBV7-9 | TGTGCCAGCAGCCAGGGACAGGGCGTGAAAACTGAAGCTTTCTTT | CASSQGQGVKTEAFF
TRBJ2-1 | . | TRBD2 | TRBV27 | TGTGCCACTTGGGGACTAGTCTCAGCCAATGAGCAGTTCTTC | CATWGLVSANEQFF
TRBJ2-1 | . | . | TRBV3-1/TRBV3-2 | TGTGCCAGCAGCCAAGAGACAGTTAGCAATGAGCAGTTCTTC | CASSQETVSNEQFF
TRBJ1-1 | once | TRBD1 | TRBV19 | TGTGCCAGTAGTATCCCGACAGGGATTCCCACTGAAGCTTTCTTT | CASSIPTGIPTEAFF
TRBJ1-1 | . | TRBD1 | TRBV18 | TGTGCCAGCTCACCATACAGGGGAGAAGCTTTCTTT | CASSPYRGEAFF
TRBJ1-3 | . | . | TRBV7-2 | TGTGCCAGCACCCCTGACGGGGGTTCCCCTGGAAACACCATATATTTT | CASTPDGGSPGNTIYF
TRBJ2-7 | . | . | TRBV27 | TGTGCCAGCAGTTTATCAGCCGGCGAGCAGTACTTC | CASSLSAGEQYF
TRBJ1-5 | . | TRBD1 | TRBV6-2/TRBV6-3 | TGTGCCAGCAGTTGGCCCCCGGGACAGAACAATCAGCCCCAGCATTTT | CASSWPPGQNNQPQHF
TRBJ2-7 | . | TRBD1 | TRBV5-8 | TGTGCCAGCAGCCGGGACAGGGGTGCCGGCGCCGAGCAGTACTTC | CASSRDRGAGAEQYF
TRBJ2-2 | . | TRBD2 | TRBV11-1 | TGTGCCAGCAGACCCTTGGGCGGGAGAAAAACCGGGGAGCTGTTTTTT | CASRPLGGRKTGELFF
TRBJ1-2 | . | TRBD1 | TRBV4-1 | TGCGCCAGCAGCCAAGGCCCTGGGACAGGGAATTTTTATGGCTACACCTTC | CASSQGPGTGNFYGYTF
TRBJ2-1 | . | . | TRBV7-9 | TGTGCCAGCAGCTTAGTGAGGAGCGGTGAGCAGTTCTTC | CASSLVRSGEQFF
TRBJ1-2 | . | . | TRBV19 | TGTGCCAGTACCCAACGGGACACTGCTAACTATGGCTACACCTTC | CASTQRDTANYGYTF
TRBJ2-5 | few | TRBD1 | TRBV7-7 | TGTGCCAGCAGCCTTGGGACAGGAAGGGAGCAAGAGACCCAGTACTTC | CASSLGTGREQETQYF
TRBJ2-2 | . | . | TRBV9 | TGTGCCAGCAGCGTAGAATTACTCGGTACCGGGGAGCTGTTTTTT | CASSVELLGTGELFF
TRBJ2-5 | . | TRBD2 | TRBV4-1 | TGCGCCAGCAGCCAGATGACTAGCGGGAGAGGTTTATCGAGCCAAGAGACCCAGTACTTC | CASSQMTSGRGLSSQETQYF
TRBJ1-6 | . | TRBD1 | TRBV9 | TGTGCCAGCAGCAAGGACAGGGAGGGTTCACCCCTCCACTTT | CASSKDREGSPLHF
TRBJ1-2 | . | . | TRBV2 | TGTGCCAGCAGGAGTCAGGGTGTTTCCCGTGGCTACACCTTC | CASRSQGVSRGYTF
TRBJ1-4 | once | TRBD1 | TRBV20-1 | TGCAGTGCTAGTCCTATACAGGGGGCTGATGAAAAACTGTTTTTT | CSASPIQGADEKLFF
TRBJ1-2 | . | . | TRBV7-9 | TGTGCCAGCAGCGCCCGGGGATTTCAGGGCTACACCTTC | CASSARGFQGYTF
TRBJ2-4 | . | . | TRBV28 | TGTGCCAGCAGCCCATCCCTAGGCCCTAAAAACATTCAGTACTTC | CASSPSLGPKNIQYF
TRBJ1-4 | . | . | TRBV4-2 | TGTGCCAGCAGCCAAGCAAGGGAGGAACTGTTTTTT | CASSQAREELFF
TRBJ2-1 | . | TRBD2 | TRBV3-1/TRBV3-2 | TGTGCCAGCAGCCTTTACGGGGCTAGCGGGTCAAATGAGCAGTTCTTC | CASSLYGASGSNEQFF
TRBJ2-2 | . | . | TRBV5-4 | TGTGCCAGCAGCCCCCTCCAGGGTCTCACCGGGGAGCTGTTTTTT | CASSPLQGLTGELFF
TRBJ1-1 | . | . | TRBV28 | TGTGCCAGCTCGGAGCGGAACACTGAAGCTTTCTTT | CASSERNTEAFF
TRBJ2-5 | . | TRBD2 | TRBV5-1 | TGCGCCAGCAGCCCACTAGCCGATAGCGGGGGGGCCCGGGAGACCCAGTACTTC | CASSPLADSGGARETQYF
TRBJ2-2 | . | . | TRBV5-1 | TGCGCCAGCAGCCCAGGGCACACAGGGACCGGGGAGCTGTTTTTT | CASSPGHTGTGELFF
TRBJ2-5 | . | TRBD2 | TRBV18 | TGTGCCAGCTCACCACTGCGGGAGGCGTTTCGACAGACCCAGTACTTC | CASSPLREAFRQTQYF
TRBJ2-3 | . | . | TRBV11-2 | TGTGCCAGCAGCTTACGACCCCCCCGAGCGGAGAGCACAGATACGCAGTATTTT | CASSLRPPRAESTDTQYF
TRBJ2-5 | . | TRBD2 | TRBV7-9 | TGTGCCAGCAGCTTTAACCGACTAGCGGGGGTTTTACAAGAGACCCAGTACTTC | CASSFNRLAGVLQETQYF
TRBJ2-5 | . | . | TRBV27 | TGTGCCAGCAGTTCCAGGGTAGGCGAGACCCAGTACTTC | CASSSRVGETQYF
TRBJ2-1 | . | . | TRBV6-1 | TGTGCCAGCAGTGAAGGCCTCAGGGCAACCTACAATGAGCAGTTCTTC | CASSEGLRATYNEQFF
TRBJ1-2 | . | . | TRBV7-9 | TGTGCCAGCACCCCGGGCGGGGCGAACTATGGCTACACCTTC | CASTPGGANYGYTF
TRBJ2-7 | . | . | TRBV7-2 | TGTGCCAGCAGCCTCTCAGTTACCAAAACCTACGAGCAGTACTTC | CASSLSVTKTYEQYF
TRBJ1-1 | . | . | TRBV9 | TGTGCCAGCAGCGCAGCCCGCCAGGGGATGAACACTGAAGCTTTCTTT | CASSAARQGMNTEAFF
TRBJ2-1 | . | . | TRBV18 | TGTGCCAGCTCACCACTCGCTAGCGAACGAAATGAGCAGTTCTTC | CASSPLASERNEQFF
TRBJ2-2 | . | . | TRBV7-8 | TGTGCCAGCAGCTTATTAGCAGCTAACACCGGGGAGCTGTTTTTT | CASSLLAANTGELFF
TRBJ2-2 | . | TRBD1 | TRBV25-1 | TGTGCCAGCAGTGTTGACAGGGACACCGGGGAGCTGTTTTTT | CASSVDRDTGELFF
TRBJ2-7 | . | TRBD1 | TRBV28 | TGTGCCAGCAGTTTACGGGGACAGGGGGCGTGGGAGCAGTACTTC | CASSLRGQGAWEQYF
TRBJ1-4 | once | . | TRBV19 | TGTGCCAGCCAGAGCGGACCCACGACTAATGAAAAACTGTTTTTT | CASQSGPTTNEKLFF
TRBJ1-1 | . | . | TRBV2 | TGTGCCAGCAGTGAAGCGCCTAGGACTGAAGCTTTCTTT | CASSEAPRTEAFF
TRBJ1-2 | . | . | TRBV5-6 | TGTGCCAGCAGCTTGGACCAAACAGTTAACGGCGGCTACACCTTC | CASSLDQTVNGGYTF
TRBJ1-5 | . | TRBD1 | TRBV27 | TGTGCCAGCAGCCCTCAGTCCGGACAGGTGGGGAATCAGCCCCAGCATTTT | CASSPQSGQVGNQPQHF
TRBJ2-3 | . | . | TRBV7-9 | TGTGCCAGCAGCAGACTAATAGATACGCAGTATTTT | CASSRLIDTQYF
TRBJ1-1 | . | . | TRBV29-1 | TGCAGCGCTGCCCGAGGGGTCGGGGGGTCTGAAGCTTTCTTT | CSAARGVGGSEAFF
TRBJ1-5 | . | . | TRBV10-1 | TGCGCCAGCAGTGAGAGTAGTGAGGCGAGCAATCAGCCCCAGCATTTT | CASSESSEASNQPQHF
TRBJ2-5 | once | TRBD2 | TRBV24-1 | TGTGCCACCAGTGATTGGGGACTAGCGGGAGTGACCGGGCAAGAGACCCAGTACTTC | CATSDWGLAGVTGQETQYF